This TCR beta chain was profiled in a study of glioma-infiltrating T cells. This CDR3 has 15 residues. The germline CDR1 and CDR2 sequences are SGHAT and FQDESV (reference sequence). J gave up 5 bases and V 3 bases, and 6 bases lay outside the gene matches. Amplification of TCR alpha and beta CDR3 regions from RNA used iRepertoire nested multiplex PCR. MiXCR, run by TCRdb on the multiplex PCR reads, gives a single entry per CDR3 protein. The sample has around 350,000 distinct CDR3 sequences, roughly two fifths seen once. Sequencing input: glioma tissue, nonneoplastic brain tissue, or PBMCs (not recorded which). J is TRBJ2-1 and V is TRBV11-1, with 8 bases fitting TRBD1. The TCR sequence derives from a human donor with low-grade glioma or glioblastoma, undergoing nonglioma brain surgery, or in good health (not recorded which). CDR3 amino acids: CASSFPRDRNNEQFF. The CDR3 nucleotides are TGTGCCAGCAGCTTCCCCCGGGACAGGAACAATGAGCAGTTCTTC.